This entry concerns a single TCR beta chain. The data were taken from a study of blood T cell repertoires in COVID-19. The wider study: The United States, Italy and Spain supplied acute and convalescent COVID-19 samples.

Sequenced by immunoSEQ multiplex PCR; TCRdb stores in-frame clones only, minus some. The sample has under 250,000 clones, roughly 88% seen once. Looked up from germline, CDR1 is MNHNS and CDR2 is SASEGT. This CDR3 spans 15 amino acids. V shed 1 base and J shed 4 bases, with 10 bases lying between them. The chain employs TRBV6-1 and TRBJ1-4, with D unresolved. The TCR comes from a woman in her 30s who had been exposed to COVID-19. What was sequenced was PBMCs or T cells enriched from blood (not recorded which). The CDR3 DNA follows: TGTGCCAGCAGTGAAGGGTACAGCCTTAATGAAAAACTGTTTTTT. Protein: CASSEGYSLNEKLFF.